These T cell receptor beta chains were read from a single sample in a study of shared clonotypes between healthy human individuals. Method: immunoSEQ multiplex PCR; TCRdb's copy keeps in-frame clones and lacks some. The table has about 660,000 clones, roughly 70% seen once. Sequenced: memory CD4+ T cells sorted from blood. Receptors were obtained from a woman younger than 45 in good health. CDR3s leave out the opening cysteine and the closing phenylalanine or tryptophan.

cdr3_length v_call cdr3_aa
14 TRBV7-2 ASSLAPGVSANVLT
15 TRBV7-2 ASSPARLAGGTDTQY
11 TRBV30 AWSHAGNTEAF
15 TRBV10-3 AISESIGPELGNEQF
12 TRBV2 ASTWYRASYEQY
16 TRBV28 ASSGFSAGGNLPGELF
12 TRBV28 ASSLQGAVGELF
10 TRBV7-2 ASSWGGNTIY
14 TRBV6-1 ASSARGPGGTDTQY
11 TRBV28 ASSVQVPGGYT
11 TRBV27 ASTPEVGNTIY
14 TRBV9 ASSSRLAGAFDEQY
10 TRBV9 ASGDRGEKLF
10 TRBV5-5 ASSSPQETQY
14 TRBV5-1 ASSGRTSGNTGELF
14 TRBV6-6 ASSYSRQGAAQPQH
16 TRBV25-1 ASSEYPTGGVEGHEQY
13 TRBV7-9 ASSDSNRVLYGYT
12 TRBV5-1 ASSLNGRGETQY